The 5 T cell receptor beta chains below come from one sample, sequenced in a study of identical twins. TCRdb processed the 5' RACE reads anew with MiXCR; each CDR3 protein has one entry. The data hold approximately 410,000 distinct CDR3 sequences, with around 18% observed a single time. The source material was naive T cells sorted from blood. The receptor set was obtained from a man aged 50-59 years in good health.

The CDR3 spells CASSGGQGTEAFF. CDR3 nucleotides: TGCGCCAGCAGCGGCGGACAGGGCACTGAAGCTTTCTTT. This chain joins TRBV5-1 and TRBJ1-1, with 8 bases matching TRBD1. The V segment lost 4 bases and the J segment 4 bases; nucleotides outside the gene matches: 3. The CDR3 is 13 amino acids. The germline V gene encodes CDR1 SGHRS and CDR2 YFSETQ.

This chain links TRBV6-2 or TRBV6-3 with TRBJ2-7, with 8 bases identical to TRBD2. V was clipped by 0 bases and J by 2 bases; unmatched bases: 12. The CDR3 loop spans 18 amino acids. CDR1 and CDR2 (germline): MNHEY, SVGEGT. The CDR3 spells CASSYSLAGPTYTYEQYF. As DNA, the CDR3 is TGTGCCAGCAGTTACTCGCTAGCGGGCCCCACTTATACCTACGAGCAGTACTTC.

A few counts support this clonotype. The chain carries TRBV4-3 and TRBJ2-7; 9 bases map to TRBD2. V was pared by 0 bases and J by 7 bases, with 4 bases of the junction left unmatched. Germline V gives CDR1 LGHNA, CDR2 YSLEER. The CDR3 sequence is 14 residues long. CDR3: CASSQELAGGEQYF. CDR3 sequence (DNA): TGCGCCAGCAGCCAAGAACTAGCGGGCGGAGAGCAGTACTTC.

This chain joins TRBV20-1 and TRBJ1-2; weak D call: TRBD1 (5 bases). The CDR3 extends over 13 amino acids. From germline, CDR1 is DFQATT and CDR2 SNEGSKA (reference sequence). V lost 6 bases and J 6 bases, leaving 17 bases between the germline ends. For the CDR3, the DNA is TGCAGTGCCCTCACCCGCAGGGTTAATGGCTACACCTTC. Protein product: CSALTRRVNGYTF.

The chain recombines TRBV4-3 with TRBJ1-1; 8 bases fit TRBD1. The CDR3 covers 17 residues. V gave up 4 bases and J gave up 2 bases; unmatched junction bases: 12. The V gene's germline CDR1 is LGHNA and CDR2 YSLEER. CDR3 DNA: TGCGCCAGCAGCCCAGGGGACAGGTTCACCGTAAACACTGAAGCTTTCTTT. It translates to CASSPGDRFTVNTEAFF.